This passage covers 14 T cell receptor beta chains from one sample sequenced in a study of cytomegalovirus exposure and HLA in healthy donors. Both 60 Vbeta primers and 13 Jbeta primers went into the PCR. This table comes from immunoSEQ multiplex PCR, and its TCRdb copy is limited to in-frame clones, with some not included. The repertoire consists of roughly 140,000 clones, with about 72% occurring once and the leading ten covering around 4%. Material for sequencing was PBMCs. Every receptor here comes from a man between 60 and 70 years old in good health and CMV-seronegative.

V is TRBV7-8 and J is TRBJ1-2; 9 bases fit TRBD1. This CDR3 is built from 16 residues. After removal of 4 bases from V and 8 bases from J, the junction contained 14 bases not matched to a gene. Germline-derived CDR1 and CDR2 are SGHVS and FQNEAQ. For the CDR3, the DNA is TGTGCCAGCAGCTCCGCGGCCGGACAGGGGAGGACGGGCTACACCTTC. Its translation is CASSSAAGQGRTGYTF.

The chain recombines TRBV5-4 with TRBJ2-5; weak D call: TRBD2 (6 bases). V lost 5 bases, J lost 5 bases, and 19 bases lay in between. Germline values: CDR1 SGHNT, CDR2 YYREEE (reference sequence). The CDR3 is 15 amino acids. The CDR3 DNA is TGTGCCAGCAGTAACCCCGTAGCGGCCCCCGAGACCCAGTACTTC. Amino acids: CASSNPVAAPETQYF.

The V call is TRBV28, the J call TRBJ1-5; D unresolved. Looked up from germline, CDR1 is MDHEN and CDR2 is SYDVKM. Trimming cost V 7 bases and J 6 bases, with 10 bases left between them. CDR3 size: 12 residues. This chain's CDR3 is CASMEGSQPQHF. The DNA of the CDR3 is TGTGCCAGCATGGAGGGTTCTCAGCCCCAGCATTTT. Drawing the rest from reference TRBV28 and TRBJ1-5, the complete variable domain is DVKVTQSSRYLVKRTGEKVFLECVQDMDHENMFWYRQDPGLGLRLIYFSYDVKMKEKGDIPEGYSVSREKKERFSLILESASTNQTSMYLCASMEGSQPQHFGDGTRLSIL.

This clone was seen only a few times. The chain combines TRBV7-7 with TRBJ2-2, with TRBD1 matching over 8 bases. V shed 5 bases and J 4 bases; nucleotides not matched to a gene: 6. Germline CDR1 reads SSHAT; CDR2 reads FNYEAQ (reference sequence). This CDR3 region has 15 residues. CDR3: CASSPRQGSTGELFF. The CDR3 DNA follows: TGTGCCAGCAGCCCCCGACAGGGGAGCACCGGGGAGCTGTTTTTT.

This clone was recorded once. The chain combines TRBV5-4 with TRBJ2-1, with 11 bases lining up with TRBD2. With 3 bases clipped from V and 4 bases from J, the junction kept 6 bases outside the gene matches. The CDR3 totals 16 residues. Germline CDR1 is SGHNT and CDR2 is YYREEE (reference sequence). The CDR3 protein is CASSSGTSGAYNEQFF. CDR3 nucleotide sequence: TGTGCCAGCAGCTCAGGGACTAGCGGAGCATACAATGAGCAGTTCTTC.

The rearrangement uses TRBV18 and TRBJ1-5; 8 bases agree with TRBD1. The junction had 7 bases not matched to a gene; V was cut back by 6 bases and J by 3 bases. The CDR3 totals 15 residues. CDR1 KGHSH and CDR2 LQKENI come from the germline V gene. The CDR3 loop is CASSLGQGLNQPQHF. The DNA of the CDR3 is TGTGCCAGCTCGCTTGGACAGGGTCTCAATCAGCCCCAGCATTTT.

The chain couples TRBV7-2 to TRBJ2-7, with TRBD1 matching 7 bases. This CDR3 comprises 15 residues. Per germline, CDR1 SGHTA and CDR2 FQGNSA. Trimming removed 1 base from V and 4 bases from J; junction bases left unmatched: 7. For the CDR3, the DNA is TGTGCCAGCAGCTTAGAGCTAGGGGGCTCGTACGAGCAGTACTTC. Translated, it gives CASSLELGGSYEQYF. Full variable domain (remainder filled in from reference TRBV7-2 and TRBJ2-7): GAGVSQSPSNKVTEKGKDVELRCDPISGHTALYWYRQSLGQGLEFLIYFQGNSAPDKSGLPSDRFSAERTGGSVSTLTIQRTQQEDSAVYLCASSLELGGSYEQYFGPGTRLTVT.

The chain has TRBV19 and TRBJ1-5; unclear D gene. The V end lost 5 bases, the J end lost 0 bases, and 8 bases lay between the germline ends. Per the germline V gene, CDR1 is LNHDA and CDR2 is SQIVND (reference sequence). The CDR3 has 14 residues. The CDR3 DNA reads as TGTGCCAGTAGTTCGGGAATTAGCAATCAGCCCCAGCATTTT. Amino acid sequence: CASSSGISNQPQHF.

The rearrangement joins TRBV30 to TRBJ2-7; 8 nucleotides align to TRBD2. The CDR3 covers 13 residues. CDR1 and CDR2 from the germline V gene are GTSNPN and SVGIG (reference sequence). With V trimmed by 3 bases and J by 4 bases, 5 bases remained unmatched. As DNA, the CDR3 is TGTGCCTGGAGGGGCGGGGGGCCTTACGAGCAGTACTTC. The encoded protein is CAWRGGGPYEQYF.

CDR3 coding DNA: TGTGCCAGCAGCCCCGAGGTGGAGGAGACCCAGTACTTC. Translated: CASSPEVEETQYF. The chain joins TRBV5-6 to TRBJ2-5; no reliable D call. The germline V gene has CDR1 SGHDT and CDR2 YYEEEE. This CDR3 comprises 13 residues. V lost 4 bases and J lost 5, with 12 bases in between.

This clone was observed a handful of times. The rearrangement uses TRBV5-1 and TRBJ2-7, with 15 nucleotides matching TRBD2. Germline CDR1 reads SGHRS; CDR2 reads YFSETQ. CDR3 length: 17 amino acids. J lost 1 base, V lost 4 bases, and 6 bases had no gene match. The CDR3 DNA sequence: TGCGCCAGCAGCCCCGGACTAGCGGGAGGGGAATCCTACGAGCAGTACTTC. The encoded protein is CASSPGLAGGESYEQYF. Complete variable domain (other parts from reference TRBV5-1 and TRBJ2-7): KAGVTQTPRYLIKTRGQQVTLSCSPISGHRSVSWYQQTPGQGLQFLFEYFSETQRNKGNFPGRFSGRQFSNSRSEMNVSTLELGDSALYLCASSPGLAGGESYEQYFGPGTRLTVT.

The chain employs TRBV5-4 and TRBJ1-4; 7 nucleotides line up with TRBD1. Germline V gene sequence: CDR1 SGHNT, CDR2 YYREEE (reference sequence). J was trimmed by 0 bases and V by 5 bases; bases with no gene match: 4. This CDR3 is 15 amino acids long. The CDR3 loop reads CASRRTGATNEKLFF. As DNA, the CDR3 is TGTGCCAGCAGGCGAACAGGGGCAACTAATGAAAAACTGTTTTTT. The entire variable domain, with the rest obtained from reference TRBV5-4 and TRBJ1-4, is as follows: ETGVTQSPTHLIKTRGQQVTLRCSSQSGHNTVSWYQQALGQGPQFIFQYYREEENGRGNFPPRFSGLQFPNYSSELNVNALELDDSALYLCASRRTGATNEKLFFGSGTQLSVL.

The V gene is TRBV4-1, the J gene TRBJ2-7; D ambiguous. Germline V lookup: CDR1 MGHRA, CDR2 YSYEKL. Deletions cut 5 bases from V and 0 bases from J, with 5 bases between. The length of the CDR3 is 12 residues. CDR3 nucleotides: TGCGCCAGCAGCTGGAGCTCCTACGAGCAGTACTTC. Protein: CASSWSSYEQYF.

CDR3 coding DNA: TGTGCCAGCAGCGGACAGGAAAGGGATAATGAAAAACTGTTTTTT. Its translation: CASSGQERDNEKLFF. This sequence joins TRBV9 and TRBJ1-4; possibly TRBD1 for D (6 bases). CDR1 is SGDLS and CDR2 is YYNGEE in the germline V gene. Trimming stripped 3 bases from V and 4 bases from J, with 13 bases between. This CDR3 is built from 15 residues.